The T cell receptor (beta chain) under discussion was sequenced for a study of CD8+ T cells in alopecia areata. About the study: The drug, oral tofacitinib, was given to treated patients at 5 to 10 mg twice daily. Notes on the study in general: The study found that many expanded lesional clones persisted in scalp and blood during tofacitinib. It was less clear whether patients shared TCRs than it was in mice, possibly because of HLA. Tofacitinib yielded significantly lower scalp clonality and fewer expanded CD8+ clones among the top 100.

To note about this clone: Its antigen is unknown.

It was cDNA, reverse transcribed from extracted RNA, that served as the sequencing template. The data were produced by immunoSEQ multiplex PCR, yet TCRdb's version contains in-frame clones alone and is incomplete. Among fewer than 250,000 clones listed, 64% were seen once. CDR3 length equals 14 residues. V was clipped by 2 bases and J by 2 bases, with 10 bases between them. The germline gives CDR1 GTSNPN, CDR2 SVGIG (reference sequence). The treatment: oral pan-JAK inhibitor, 5-10 mg twice daily. The source material was CD4+ T cells sorted from blood, sampled around week 50, from a patient treated with tofacitinib. The sequence was obtained from a human donor with alopecia areata. V and J are TRBV30 and TRBJ1-5, with D unclear. The CDR3 sequence is CAWSMVGGNQPQHF. CDR3 sequence (DNA): TGTGCCTGGAGTATGGTCGGGGGCAATCAGCCCCAGCATTTT.